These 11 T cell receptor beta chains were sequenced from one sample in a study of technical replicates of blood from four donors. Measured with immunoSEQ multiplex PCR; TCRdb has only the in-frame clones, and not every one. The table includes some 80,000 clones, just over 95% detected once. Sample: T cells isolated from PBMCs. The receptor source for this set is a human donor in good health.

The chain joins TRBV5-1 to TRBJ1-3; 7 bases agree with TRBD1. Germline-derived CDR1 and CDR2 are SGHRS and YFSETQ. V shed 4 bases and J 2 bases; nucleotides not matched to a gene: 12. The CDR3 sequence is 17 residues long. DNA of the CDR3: TGCGCCAGCAGCCTATGGGGAACAGGGGATACTGGAAACACCATATATTTT. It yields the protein CASSLWGTGDTGNTIYF.

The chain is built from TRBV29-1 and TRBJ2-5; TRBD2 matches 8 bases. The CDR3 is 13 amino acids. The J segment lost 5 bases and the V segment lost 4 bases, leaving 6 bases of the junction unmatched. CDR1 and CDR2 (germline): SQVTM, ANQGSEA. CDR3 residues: CSVVAGLPETQYF. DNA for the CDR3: TGCAGCGTTGTAGCGGGATTACCCGAGACCCAGTACTTC.

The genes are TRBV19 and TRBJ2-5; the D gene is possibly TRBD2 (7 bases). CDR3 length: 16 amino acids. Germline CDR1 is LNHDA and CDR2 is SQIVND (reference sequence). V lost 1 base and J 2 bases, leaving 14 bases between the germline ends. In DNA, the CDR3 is TGTGCCAGTAGTATAGGGCAGGGGACTACTCAAGAGACCCAGTACTTC. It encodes CASSIGQGTTQETQYF.

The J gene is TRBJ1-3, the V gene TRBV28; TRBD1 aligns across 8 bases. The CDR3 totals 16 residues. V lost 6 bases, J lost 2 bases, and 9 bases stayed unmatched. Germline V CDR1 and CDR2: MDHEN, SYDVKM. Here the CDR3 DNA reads TGTGCCAGCAGCACCTATACAGGGGGTGCTGGAAACACCATATATTTT. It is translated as CASSTYTGGAGNTIYF.

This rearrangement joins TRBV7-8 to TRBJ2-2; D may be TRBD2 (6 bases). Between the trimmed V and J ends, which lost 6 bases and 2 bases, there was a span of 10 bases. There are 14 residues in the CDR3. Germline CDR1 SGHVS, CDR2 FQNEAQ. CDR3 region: CASSPGLNTGELFF. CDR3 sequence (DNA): TGTGCCAGCAGTCCGGGACTCAACACCGGGGAGCTGTTTTTT.

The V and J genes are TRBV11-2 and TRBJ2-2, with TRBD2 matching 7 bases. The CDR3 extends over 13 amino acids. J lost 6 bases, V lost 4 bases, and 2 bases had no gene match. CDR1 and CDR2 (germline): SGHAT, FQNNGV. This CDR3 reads CASSSTSAGELFF. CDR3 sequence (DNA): TGTGCCAGCAGCTCTACTAGCGCCGGGGAGCTGTTTTTT.

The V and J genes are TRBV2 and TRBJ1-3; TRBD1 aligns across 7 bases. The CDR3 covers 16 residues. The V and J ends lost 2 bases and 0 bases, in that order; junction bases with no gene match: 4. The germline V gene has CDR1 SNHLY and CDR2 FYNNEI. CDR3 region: CASSETGQYSGNTIYF. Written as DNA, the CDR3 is TGTGCCAGCAGTGAAACGGGACAGTACTCTGGAAACACCATATATTTT.

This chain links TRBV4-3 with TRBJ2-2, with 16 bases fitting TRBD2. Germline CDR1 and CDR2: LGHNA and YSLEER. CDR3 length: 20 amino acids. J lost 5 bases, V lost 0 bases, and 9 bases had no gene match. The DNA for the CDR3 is TGCGCCAGCAGCCAAGATCGGGGACTAGCGGGAGGGCGCTGGACCGGGGAGCTGTTTTTT. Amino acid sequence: CASSQDRGLAGGRWTGELFF.

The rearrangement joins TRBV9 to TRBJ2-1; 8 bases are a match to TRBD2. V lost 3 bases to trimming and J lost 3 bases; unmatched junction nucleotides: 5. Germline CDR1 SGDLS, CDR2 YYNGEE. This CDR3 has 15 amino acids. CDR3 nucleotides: TGTGCCAGCAGCGGCGAGGGACTAGTCTACAATGAGCAGTTCTTC. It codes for CASSGEGLVYNEQFF.

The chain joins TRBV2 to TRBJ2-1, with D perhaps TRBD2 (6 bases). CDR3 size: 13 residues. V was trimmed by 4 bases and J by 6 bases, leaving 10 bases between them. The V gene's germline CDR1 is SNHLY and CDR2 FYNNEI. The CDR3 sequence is CASSGSGSNEQFF. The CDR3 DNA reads TGTGCCAGCAGTGGTAGCGGAAGCAATGAGCAGTTCTTC.

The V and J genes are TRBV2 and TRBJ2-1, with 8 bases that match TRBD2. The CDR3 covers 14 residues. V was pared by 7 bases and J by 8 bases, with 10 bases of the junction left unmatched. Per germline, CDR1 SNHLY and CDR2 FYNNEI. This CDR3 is CASMDGRARDEQFF. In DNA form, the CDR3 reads TGTGCCAGCATGGACGGGAGGGCCCGTGATGAGCAGTTCTTC.